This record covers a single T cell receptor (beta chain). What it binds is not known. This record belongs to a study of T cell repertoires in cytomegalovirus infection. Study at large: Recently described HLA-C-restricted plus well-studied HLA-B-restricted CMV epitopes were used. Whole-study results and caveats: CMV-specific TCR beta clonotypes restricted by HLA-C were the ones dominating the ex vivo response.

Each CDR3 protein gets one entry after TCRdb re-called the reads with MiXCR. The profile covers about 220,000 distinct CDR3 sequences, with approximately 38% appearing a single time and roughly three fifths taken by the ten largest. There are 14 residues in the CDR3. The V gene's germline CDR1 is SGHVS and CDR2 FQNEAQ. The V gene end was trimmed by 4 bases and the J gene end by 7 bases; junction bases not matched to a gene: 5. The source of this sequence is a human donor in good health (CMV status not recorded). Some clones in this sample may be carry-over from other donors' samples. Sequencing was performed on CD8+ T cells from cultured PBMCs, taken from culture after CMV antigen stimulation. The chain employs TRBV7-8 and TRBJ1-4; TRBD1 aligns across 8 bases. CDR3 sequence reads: CASSSDRVVEKLFF. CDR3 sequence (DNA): TGTGCCAGCAGCTCGGACAGGGTTGTTGAAAAACTGTTTTTT.